A single sample is the source of the 24 T cell receptor beta chains below, sequenced in a study of T cell responses to AZD1222 COVID-19 vaccine. Profiled with immunoSEQ multiplex PCR; TCRdb holds only in-frame clones, not every one. Of about 72,000 clones in the sample, roughly 84% are singletons; the top ten hold 24%. The sample here was peripheral blood, taken on day 0 of AZD1222 vaccination. Receptors originate from an adult in good health.

Worth noting for this clone: The germline gene is not matched at one end of the junction; a read error may be the cause. The V call is TRBV6-1, the J call TRBJ1-6; D is ambiguous. Per the germline V gene, CDR1 is MNHNS and CDR2 is SASEGT. The CDR3 sequence is 11 residues long. As DNA, the CDR3 is TGTGCCAGCAGGGAAGTCTCACCCCTCCACTTT. This codes for CASREVSPLHF.

As regards this clone: Other nucleotide sequences in the sample specify the same CDR3. The V and J genes are TRBV30 and TRBJ1-2; D may be TRBD1 (5 bases). V was shortened by 1 base and J by 4 bases, with 7 bases between the two germline ends. The CDR3 contains 12 residues. Germline CDR1 and CDR2: GTSNPN and SVGIG (reference sequence). CDR3: CAWSGGSYGYTF. In DNA form, the CDR3 reads TGTGCCTGGAGTGGGGGGAGCTATGGCTACACCTTC.

CDR3 in DNA: TGTGCCAGCAGTTCAGGGGTCAGTAACTATGGCTACACCTTC. This encodes CASSSGVSNYGYTF. The chain combines TRBV2 with TRBJ1-2, with a possible D match to TRBD1 (6 bases). With 5 bases removed from V and 1 base from J, the gap between germline ends came to 11 bases. CDR1 and CDR2 (germline): SNHLY, FYNNEI. The CDR3 covers 14 residues.

The chain uses TRBV3-1 (or the pseudogene TRBV3-2) and TRBJ2-5; 14 bases are shared with TRBD2. J gave up 5 bases and V 4 bases, and 6 bases lay outside the gene matches. CDR1 is LGHDT and CDR2 is YNNKEL in the germline V gene (reference sequence). This CDR3 is built from 16 residues. DNA of the CDR3: TGTGCCAGCAGCCGGACTAGCGGGGGGCCAGGGGAGACCCAGTACTTC. Translated: CASSRTSGGPGETQYF.

This sequence joins TRBV3-1 (or the pseudogene TRBV3-2) and TRBJ2-3; D is tentatively TRBD1 or TRBD2 (5 bases each). The CDR3 totals 15 residues. CDR1 and CDR2 from the germline V gene are LGHDT and YNNKEL (reference sequence). V was cut by 3 bases and J by 0 bases, with 10 bases left in between. The DNA of the CDR3 is TGTGCCAGCAGCCAGGGGTGGGGGAGCACAGATACGCAGTATTTT. Its translation: CASSQGWGSTDTQYF.

V is TRBV12-5 and J is TRBJ1-3; D might be TRBD1 (6 bases). CDR1 and CDR2 (germline): LGHNT, FRNRAP. This CDR3 is 15 amino acids long. Trimming pared 1 base from V and 3 bases from J, leaving 10 bases between. CDR3: CASGLGTGNGNTIYF. The CDR3, as DNA: TGTGCTAGTGGTTTGGGTACAGGGAATGGAAACACCATATATTTT.

Comment on this clone: This CDR3 is also generated by other DNA sequences in the sample. This sequence joins TRBV20-1 and TRBJ1-3; D uncertain. The CDR3 runs to 11 residues. CDR1 is DFQATT and CDR2 is SNEGSKA in the germline V gene (reference sequence). V lost 3 bases, J lost 4 bases, and 4 bases lay in between. The CDR3 region is CSARAGNTIYF. Written as DNA, the CDR3 is TGCAGTGCTAGGGCGGGAAACACCATATATTTT.

V is TRBV29-1 and J is TRBJ2-1; the D gene is possibly TRBD2 (6 bases). The germline CDR1 and CDR2 sequences are SQVTM and ANQGSEA. Trimming left V 2 bases short and J 5 bases short, with 13 bases between. The CDR3 totals 14 residues. The CDR3 sequence: CSVERRVSNNEQFF. DNA for the CDR3: TGCAGCGTTGAAAGGAGGGTGAGCAACAATGAGCAGTTCTTC.

The chain carries TRBV2 and TRBJ1-2, with D uncertain. CDR3 length equals 12 residues. From germline, CDR1 is SNHLY and CDR2 FYNNEI. Trimming left V 5 bases short and J 7 bases short, with 11 bases between. The CDR3 region is CASSRQVVGYTF. CDR3 sequence (DNA): TGTGCCAGCAGTCGTCAAGTGGTTGGCTACACCTTC.

The genes are TRBV7-2 and TRBJ2-3; tentative D call: TRBD1 (7 bases). The V gene lost 4 bases and the J gene lost 0 bases, with 14 bases spanning the gap. The CDR3 loop spans 16 amino acids. The germline CDR1 and CDR2 sequences are SGHTA and FQGNSA. The CDR3 bases are TGTGCCAGCAGCTCAGGGGGGTATACTAGCACAGATACGCAGTATTTT. This sequence encodes CASSSGGYTSTDTQYF.

This chain connects TRBV18 to TRBJ1-6, with D perhaps TRBD1 (6 bases). V lost 6 bases, J lost 6 bases, and 18 bases lay in between. CDR3 length: 16 amino acids. CDR1 is KGHSH, CDR2 LQKENI, per germline. The CDR3 bases are TGTGCCAGCTCCCCTACGGACAGAGGGTTTAATTCACCCCTCCACTTT. It encodes CASSPTDRGFNSPLHF.

The chain couples TRBV5-1 to TRBJ1-1, with a weak D call TRBD1 (6 bases). The CDR3 runs 17 residues. CDR1 is SGHRS and CDR2 is YFSETQ in the germline V gene. Trimming took off 1 base at V and 7 bases at J, with 23 bases between the two ends. The chain's CDR3 is CASSLYTDLRRGGEAFF. The DNA of the CDR3 is TGCGCCAGCAGCTTGTATACTGACCTGCGAAGAGGGGGTGAAGCTTTCTTT.

The chain combines TRBV4-3 with TRBJ1-4; no clear D gene. Germline V lookup: CDR1 LGHNA, CDR2 YSLEER. This CDR3 is built from 15 residues. Trimming took off 0 bases at V and 4 bases at J, with 9 bases between the two ends. CDR3: CASSQDTRNNEKLFF. CDR3 coding DNA: TGCGCCAGCAGCCAAGATACACGGAATAATGAAAAACTGTTTTTT.

The V gene is TRBV11-2, the J gene TRBJ2-7; TRBD2 matches 8 bases. The CDR3 has 13 amino acids. Germline V gene lookup returns CDR1 SGHAT and CDR2 FQNNGV. The ends lost 4 bases at V and 3 bases at J; junction bases unmatched: 2. CDR3 residues: CASSWGLDYEQYF. CDR3 nucleotides: TGTGCCAGCAGCTGGGGACTAGACTACGAGCAGTACTTC. Together with reference TRBV11-2 and TRBJ2-7, the CDR3 gives the full variable domain: EAGVAQSPRYKIIEKRQSVAFWCNPISGHATLYWYQQILGQGPKLLIQFQNNGVVDDSQLPKDRFSAERLKGVDSTLKIQPAKLEDSAVYLCASSWGLDYEQYFGPGTRLTVT.

The chain is built from TRBV30 and TRBJ1-1, with TRBD1 identical over 7 bases. With 4 bases clipped from V and 4 bases from J, the junction kept 15 bases outside the gene matches. The CDR3 consists of 16 residues. Germline V gene lookup returns CDR1 GTSNPN and CDR2 SVGIG (reference sequence). The CDR3 here is CAWTEGGSLYVTEAFF. CDR3 bases: TGTGCCTGGACCGAAGGGGGCTCTCTGTATGTCACTGAAGCTTTCTTT.

The chain combines TRBV3-1 (or the pseudogene TRBV3-2) with TRBJ2-5; a weak D match, TRBD2 (6 bases). The ends were cut back, 4 bases at V and 0 bases at J, with 15 bases in the middle. The CDR3 loop spans 16 amino acids. Germline CDR1 is LGHDT and CDR2 is YNNKEL (reference sequence). Written as DNA, the CDR3 is TGTGCCAGCAGCCTCCGGGGGAGCGGGTACCAAGAGACCCAGTACTTC. Translated, it gives CASSLRGSGYQETQYF.

The genes are TRBV29-1 and TRBJ1-2; a weak D match, TRBD1 (6 bases). Germline values: CDR1 SQVTM, CDR2 ANQGSEA. Trimming left V 2 bases short and J 4 bases short, with 17 bases between. This CDR3 contains 15 residues. The DNA of the CDR3 is TGCAGCGTTGAATCCCAGGACAGTTACTCCTATGGCTACACCTTC. Protein: CSVESQDSYSYGYTF.

The chain combines TRBV7-9 with TRBJ2-2; D remains ambiguous. The CDR3 covers 12 residues. Trimming pared 11 bases from V and 1 base from J, leaving 8 bases between. Germline V CDR1 and CDR2: SEHNR, FQNEAQ (reference sequence). CDR3 in amino acids: CACVVNTGELFF. In DNA, the CDR3 is TGTGCCTGCGTAGTGAACACCGGGGAGCTGTTTTTT.

CDR3 sequence reads: CASSLFEGTSIFF. The CDR3 DNA follows: TGTGCCAGCAGTTTATTCGAAGGGACTAGCATATTCTTC. The V and J genes are TRBV28 and TRBJ2-1; 9 positions match TRBD2. V lost 1 base, J lost 16 bases, and 8 bases stayed unmatched. The CDR3 has 13 amino acids. CDR1 is MDHEN and CDR2 is SYDVKM in the germline V gene.

This chain connects TRBV24-1 to TRBJ2-3; the D call may be TRBD1 or TRBD2 (5 bases each). Germline-derived CDR1 and CDR2 are KGHDR and SFDVKD. The V and J ends lost 10 bases and 0 bases respectively, with 22 bases between them. The CDR3 runs 17 residues. The CDR3 loop is CATAPGRRITSTDTQYF. DNA for the CDR3: TGTGCCACTGCGCCGGGACGGAGAATCACTAGCACAGATACGCAGTATTTT.

This chain links TRBV30 with TRBJ2-7, with TRBD2 matching 9 bases. This CDR3 has 11 residues. Germline V gives CDR1 GTSNPN, CDR2 SVGIG (reference sequence). The junction had 2 bases not matched to a gene; V was cut back by 5 bases and J by 6 bases. CDR3 region: CAWEGLAEQYF. Written as DNA, the CDR3 is TGTGCCTGGGAGGGACTAGCCGAGCAGTACTTC. Filled out from reference TRBV30 and TRBJ2-7, the complete variable domain reads SQTIHQWPATLVQPVGSPLSLECTVEGTSNPNLYWYRQAAGRGLQLLFYSVGIGQISSEVPQNLSASRPQDRQFILSSKKLLLSDSGFYLCAWEGLAEQYFGPGTRLTVT.

This clone was seen a handful of times. The chain joins TRBV10-3 to TRBJ1-2, with D possibly being TRBD1 (5 bases). The germline CDR1 and CDR2 sequences are ENHRY and SYGVKD. Trimming cost V 11 bases and J 6 bases, with 13 bases left between them. CDR3 length: 11 amino acids. The CDR3 spells CALGREDGYTF. The CDR3 nucleotides read TGTGCCCTGGGCAGGGAGGATGGCTACACCTTC.

Only one count was recorded for this clone. Different DNA sequences within this sample yield the same CDR3. The chain links TRBV18 to TRBJ2-5; D not resolved. The CDR3 loop spans 11 amino acids. Trimming left V 3 bases short and J 3 bases short, with 2 bases between. Germline lookup yields CDR1 KGHSH and CDR2 LQKENI. The CDR3 here is CASSPKETQYF. In nucleotides, the CDR3 is TGTGCCAGCTCACCGAAAGAGACCCAGTACTTC.

The chain has TRBV6-5 and TRBJ2-3; D might be TRBD2 (6 bases). The ends were cut back, 8 bases at V and 3 bases at J, with 18 bases in the middle. Per germline, CDR1 MNHEY and CDR2 SVGAGI. The CDR3 extends over 15 amino acids. As DNA, the CDR3 is TGTGCCAGCGGTTCCCCGGGACTCCTAACAGATACGCAGTATTTT. Translation: CASGSPGLLTDTQYF.